This TCR beta chain comes out of a study of chemoradiotherapy in HPV16-positive cancers. Concerning this clone itself: Its target is not known.

The CDR3 has 15 residues. The V and J ends lost 1 base and 1 base respectively, with 9 bases between them. Germline values: CDR1 SGHRS, CDR2 YFSETQ. Some clones are missing from TCRdb's copy, which holds only in-frame ones; the method was immunoSEQ multiplex PCR. The profile covers about 5,400 clones, with 85% appearing a single time and around 10% taken by the ten largest. Over chemoradiotherapy, repertoires were sampled more than once. Study-level findings and limits: HPV-specific T cells were functionally defined from only two HPV16-positive patients. Better recurrence-free survival went with HPV-responsive T-cell expansion in HPV16-positive patients.

The specimen comprised tumor tissue, sampled from a patient who underwent chemoradiotherapy. The V and J genes are TRBV5-1 and TRBJ1-3, with D possibly being TRBD1 (6 bases). This TCR was sampled from a human donor with HPV-associated anogenital cancer. CDR3 DNA sequence: TGCGCCAGCAGCTTGCAGGGGTCTTCTGGAAACACCATATATTTT. It encodes CASSLQGSSGNTIYF.